These 8 T cell receptor beta chains share one sample of origin, sequenced in a study of T cell changes during pregnancy in multiple sclerosis. Sequenced by immunoSEQ multiplex PCR; TCRdb stores in-frame clones only, minus some. The data contain over 90,000 clones, 85% to 95% of them singletons. The sequenced sample was peripheral blood, obtained after pregnancy. Receptor source: a female donor with multiple sclerosis, enrolled in a pregnancy study.

The chain carries TRBV30 and TRBJ1-3; D gene uncertain. Trimming removed 4 bases at V and 0 bases at J, with 10 bases between. CDR1 and CDR2 from the germline V gene are GTSNPN and SVGIG (reference sequence). The CDR3 is 14 residues long. This CDR3 reads CAWTRSNSGNTIYF. The DNA of the CDR3 is TGTGCCTGGACACGAAGCAACTCTGGAAACACCATATATTTT. The full variable domain, completed using reference TRBV30 and TRBJ1-3, is SQTIHQWPATLVQPVGSPLSLECTVEGTSNPNLYWYRQAAGRGLQLLFYSVGIGQISSEVPQNLSASRPQDRQFILSSKKLLLSDSGFYLCAWTRSNSGNTIYFGEGSWLTVV.

This clone was picked up one time. The V and J genes are TRBV7-8 and TRBJ2-1, with a weak D call TRBD2 (5 bases). Trimming pared 5 bases from V and 8 bases from J, leaving 22 bases between. The CDR3 consists of 16 residues. Germline V gene data show CDR1 as SGHVS and CDR2 as FQNEAQ. CDR3 loop: CASSQDLRRSFDEQFF. DNA for the CDR3: TGTGCCAGCAGCCAAGATCTACGGAGGAGTTTCGATGAGCAGTTCTTC.

This chain links TRBV15 with TRBJ1-5; possibly TRBD1 for D (5 bases). This CDR3 is built from 12 residues. The germline gives CDR1 LNHNV, CDR2 YYDKDF (reference sequence). The V gene lost 8 bases and the J gene lost 4 bases, with 9 bases spanning the gap. The CDR3: CATGQGNQPQHF. The CDR3 region has the DNA TGTGCCACCGGGCAGGGTAATCAGCCCCAGCATTTT.

The V and J genes are TRBV2 and TRBJ2-7; D is perhaps TRBD1 (5 bases). Germline V gene sequence: CDR1 SNHLY, CDR2 FYNNEI. The ends were cut back, 7 bases at V and 1 base at J, with 11 bases in the middle. There are 13 residues in the CDR3. The CDR3 region has the DNA TGTGCCAGCAAGGTCAGGGCATCCTACGAGCAGTACTTC. Translated, it gives CASKVRASYEQYF.

J is TRBJ1-1 and V is TRBV9; 8 bases are shared with TRBD1. Germline CDR1 reads SGDLS; CDR2 reads YYNGEE. V lost 3 bases, J lost 1 base, and 5 bases stayed unmatched. The CDR3 extends over 15 amino acids. The CDR3 coding sequence is TGTGCCAGCAGCGGATGGACAGGGAGGAACACTGAAGCTTTCTTT. It is translated as CASSGWTGRNTEAFF.

This clone was detected a few times. The chain has TRBV19 and TRBJ2-5; 9 nucleotides match TRBD1. J gave up 9 bases and V 3 bases, and 11 bases lay outside the gene matches. The CDR3 sequence is 15 residues long. Germline CDR1 reads LNHDA; CDR2 reads SQIVND (reference sequence). As DNA, the CDR3 is TGTGCCAGTAGTATTGGACAGGGGCCTCCGCGCCCCCAGTACTTC. It codes for CASSIGQGPPRPQYF.

The gene calls are TRBV4-2 and TRBJ2-7, with 15 positions matching TRBD2. Germline V lookup: CDR1 LGHNA, CDR2 YNFKEQ. The CDR3 extends over 16 amino acids. The V gene end was trimmed by 1 base and the J gene end by 5 bases; junction bases not matched to a gene: 3. CDR3 coding DNA: TGTGCCAGCAGCCAAGGGGGACTAGCGGGAGGTCACGAGCAGTACTTC. As protein: CASSQGGLAGGHEQYF.

The chain links TRBV10-3 to TRBJ2-3, with a weak D call TRBD1 (6 bases). The CDR3 totals 14 residues. The V gene's germline CDR1 is ENHRY and CDR2 SYGVKD. The germline V and J ends were trimmed by 8 bases and 3 bases, with 15 bases remaining between them. For the CDR3, the DNA is TGTGCCATCTCGGCGGCAGGGGATACAGATACGCAGTATTTT. Translating it yields CAISAAGDTDTQYF.